The 32 T cell receptor beta chains reported below all come from one sample, sequenced in a study of identical twins. Each CDR3 protein is one row after TCRdb ran MiXCR on the 5' RACE reads. The sample contains more than 1.5 million distinct CDR3 sequences, about 31% of which appear only once. The sequenced material came from cord blood. These receptors were taken from a newborn girl in good health.

This rearrangement joins TRBV4-1 to TRBJ2-1, with 10 bases identical to TRBD1. The CDR3 is 17 residues long. After removal of 3 bases from V and 4 bases from J, the junction contained 9 bases not matched to a gene. The germline V gene has CDR1 MGHRA and CDR2 YSYEKL. CDR3 protein: CASSQSGQGGPYNEQFF. As DNA, the CDR3 is TGCGCCAGCAGCCAGTCAGGACAGGGGGGACCGTACAATGAGCAGTTCTTC.

The genes are TRBV29-1 and TRBJ1-1; TRBD1 might be the D (6 bases). CDR1 is SQVTM, CDR2 ANQGSEA, per germline. CDR3 length: 14 amino acids. Trimming stripped 4 bases from V and 1 base from J, with 13 bases between. This chain's CDR3 is CSVGGANRNTEAFF. The CDR3 DNA is TGCAGCGTTGGGGGGGCTAACAGGAACACTGAAGCTTTCTTT.

The chain is built from TRBV28 and TRBJ2-1; a possible D gene is TRBD1 (6 bases). Germline V gene lookup returns CDR1 MDHEN and CDR2 SYDVKM. Trimming shortened V by 5 bases and J by 3 bases, and 17 bases separated the two germline ends. CDR3 size: 16 residues. The CDR3: CASSPPAWTDYNEQFF. CDR3 bases: TGTGCCAGCAGTCCCCCCGCGTGGACAGACTACAATGAGCAGTTCTTC.

In its sample, this clonotype was seen many times. This chain uses TRBV27 with TRBJ2-1, with TRBD2 identical over 10 bases. This CDR3 region has 15 residues. The V gene's germline CDR1 is MNHEY and CDR2 SMNVEV (reference sequence). Trimming took 7 bases from V and 8 from J; bases not matched to a gene: 11. CDR3 sequence: CASTSLAGGGDEQFF. For the CDR3, the DNA is TGTGCCAGCACATCCTTAGCGGGAGGTGGGGATGAGCAGTTCTTC.

This clonotype showed up just a few times. This sequence joins TRBV5-4 and TRBJ2-5; D remains ambiguous. Germline assignment: CDR1 SGHNT and CDR2 YYREEE (reference sequence). The CDR3 totals 14 residues. V lost 4 bases to trimming and J lost 2 bases, with 12 bases between them. The CDR3 DNA reads as TGTGCCAGCAGCCCGACCGGCTTTCAAGAGACCCAGTACTTC. This sequence encodes CASSPTGFQETQYF.

The CDR3 region has the DNA TGTGCCAGCAGTTTGCTGGATGGCTACACCTTC. This encodes CASSLLDGYTF. The V call is TRBV28, the J call TRBJ1-2, with no clear D. Germline V gene lookup returns CDR1 MDHEN and CDR2 SYDVKM. Trimming shortened V by 3 bases and J by 6 bases, and 5 bases separated the two germline ends. The CDR3 is 11 residues long.

About this clonotype: Its ends do not fully match the called genes, so a read error is possible. This sequence joins TRBV4-2 and TRBJ2-5; 8 positions agree with TRBD2. The DNA end favors TRBJ2-4, so the J call may be wrong. The CDR3 covers 17 residues. Germline CDR1 LGHNA, CDR2 YNFKEQ. The CDR3 loop reads CASSQRPGTSSKDIQYF. The CDR3 DNA follows: TGTGCCAGCAGCCAAAGACCCGGGACTAGTTCCAAAGACATTCAGTACTTC.

This clonotype was counted a few times. The chain links TRBV28 to TRBJ2-5, with D perhaps assigned TRBD1 or TRBD2 (5 bases each). The CDR3 covers 18 residues. Trimming took off 6 bases at V and 5 bases at J, with 28 bases between the two ends. Germline V gene data show CDR1 as MDHEN and CDR2 as SYDVKM. CDR3 in DNA: TGTGCCAGCAGCCTGCTTATTCCATGGGACGGTTTGGAGGAGACCCAGTACTTC. It specifies CASSLLIPWDGLEETQYF.

This sequence joins TRBV14 and TRBJ1-2; D is unresolved. V was pared by 1 base and J by 8 bases, with 11 bases between. CDR1 is SGHDN and CDR2 is FVKESK in the germline V gene. The CDR3 spans 13 residues. CDR3 nucleotide sequence: TGTGCCAGCAGCCAAGTCCTCTCGAGGGGCTACACCTTC. Protein product: CASSQVLSRGYTF.

This chain joins TRBV9 and TRBJ1-2; D is possibly TRBD1 (5 bases). This CDR3 spans 15 amino acids. The germline CDR1 and CDR2 sequences are SGDLS and YYNGEE. V was pared by 0 bases and J by 5 bases, with 14 bases between. In nucleotides, the CDR3 is TGTGCCAGCAGCGTAGCCCCGGGGGACGGGTATGGCTACACCTTC. Protein: CASSVAPGDGYGYTF.

This clonotype appeared a few times. The V and J genes are TRBV27 and TRBJ1-6; 7 bases line up with TRBD1. Trimming removed 7 bases from V and 1 base from J; junction bases left unmatched: 7. This CDR3 spans 16 amino acids. Germline V gene sequence: CDR1 MNHEY, CDR2 SMNVEV (reference sequence). In DNA, the CDR3 is TGTGCCAGCAAGAAACAGGGGATATCCTATAATTCACCCCTCCACTTT. Translating it yields CASKKQGISYNSPLHF.

This chain uses TRBV7-9 with TRBJ1-1, with D perhaps TRBD1 (6 bases). The CDR3 totals 15 residues. CDR1 and CDR2 (germline): SEHNR, FQNEAQ (reference sequence). Trimming pared 11 bases from V and 1 base from J, leaving 20 bases between. In DNA form, the CDR3 reads TGTGCCGGAGGGGGTAATGGGGGACAGAACACTGAAGCTTTCTTT. Its translation: CAGGGNGGQNTEAFF. Filled out from reference TRBV7-9 and TRBJ1-1, the complete variable domain reads DTGVSQNPRHKITKRGQNVTFRCDPISEHNRLYWYRQTLGQGPEFLTYFQNEAQLEKSRLLSDRFSAERPKGSFSTLEIQRTEQGDSAMYLCAGGGNGGQNTEAFFGQGTRLTVV.

The sample holds a few counts of this clonotype. This chain uses TRBV5-1 with TRBJ1-5; D might be TRBD1 (5 bases). Trimming took 7 bases from V and 1 from J, leaving 15 bases between them. CDR3 length equals 15 residues. CDR1 is SGHRS and CDR2 is YFSETQ in the germline V gene. Written as DNA, the CDR3 is TGCGCCAGCGCCCCTGGTCGGGGCAGCAATCAGCCCCAGCATTTT. It yields the protein CASAPGRGSNQPQHF.

The V call is TRBV29-1, the J call TRBJ1-2; perhaps TRBD1 as D (6 bases). The CDR3 extends over 15 amino acids. V lost 7 bases to trimming and J lost 5 bases, with 23 bases between them. CDR1 is SQVTM, CDR2 ANQGSEA, per germline. The DNA for the CDR3 is TGCAGCGCCCGGGGGCAGATGGTGGGCTTTTATGGCTACACCTTC. The encoded protein is CSARGQMVGFYGYTF.

The chain joins TRBV28 to TRBJ1-4; D ambiguous. The germline V gene has CDR1 MDHEN and CDR2 SYDVKM. V was shortened by 6 bases and J by 8 bases, with 19 bases between the two germline ends. This CDR3 is built from 15 residues. The CDR3 is CASRPLSSTGEKLFF. CDR3 coding DNA: TGTGCCAGCAGACCCCTCAGCTCCACGGGGGAAAAACTGTTTTTT.

As regards this clonotype: The junction does not match germline at one end; this may be a read error. This chain connects TRBV3-1 to TRBJ2-5; D is perhaps TRBD1 (6 bases). In germline, CDR1 is LGHDT, CDR2 YNNKEL (reference sequence). The CDR3 loop spans 14 amino acids. The CDR3 protein is CTSSSRGYQETQYF. For the CDR3, the DNA is TGTACCAGCAGTTCTAGGGGGTACCAAGAGACCCAGTACTTC.

Only a few counts were recorded for this clonotype. The chain has TRBV20-1 and TRBJ1-2; perhaps TRBD1 as D (5 bases). Germline V gives CDR1 DFQATT, CDR2 SNEGSKA (reference sequence). V was trimmed by 3 bases and J by 4 bases, leaving 12 bases between them. The CDR3 runs to 13 residues. CDR3: CSASGQDTYGYTF. The CDR3 nucleotides read TGCAGTGCTAGTGGTCAGGACACCTATGGCTACACCTTC.

This sequence joins TRBV25-1 and TRBJ2-1; 12 nucleotides agree with TRBD2. Germline V gene lookup returns CDR1 MGHDK and CDR2 SYGVNS. V lost 3 bases, J lost 5 bases, and 5 bases stayed unmatched. The length of the CDR3 is 16 residues. CDR3 loop: CASSDPTSGSHNEQFF. The CDR3 DNA follows: TGTGCCAGCAGTGACCCGACTAGCGGGAGCCACAATGAGCAGTTCTTC.

This clonotype was picked up a small number of times. The chain couples TRBV25-1 to TRBJ1-1; D unclear. There are 12 residues in the CDR3. Germline V gene data show CDR1 as MGHDK and CDR2 as SYGVNS. The germline V and J ends were trimmed by 0 bases and 11 bases, with 10 bases remaining between them. The CDR3: CASSEYQLPAFF. In DNA form, the CDR3 reads TGTGCCAGCAGTGAATATCAGCTTCCGGCTTTCTTT.

The rearrangement links TRBV21-1 to TRBJ2-7; the table gives TRBD2 as D, unverified against the DNA. TRBV21-1 is annotated as a pseudogene. The CDR3 sequence is 15 residues long. CDR3 residues: CASRRREGNPYEQYF. CDR3 DNA sequence: TGTGCCAGCAGGAGGAGGGAGGGAAACCCCTACGAGCAGTACTTC.

This clonotype was recorded a few times. V is TRBV28 and J is TRBJ1-2; TRBD1 is a possible D gene (6 bases). Germline CDR1 and CDR2: MDHEN and SYDVKM. The CDR3 has 15 residues. Trimming shortened V by 3 bases and J by 4 bases, and 15 bases separated the two germline ends. CDR3 sequence reads: CASSLYLTGTYGYTF. Here the CDR3 DNA reads TGTGCCAGCAGTTTGTACCTAACAGGGACCTATGGCTACACCTTC.

J is TRBJ2-7 and V is TRBV27, with 9 bases fitting TRBD2. Germline loops: CDR1 MNHEY, CDR2 SMNVEV (reference sequence). The CDR3 contains 14 residues. The junction had 11 bases not matched to a gene; V was cut back by 8 bases and J by 6 bases. CDR3 loop: CASGIAGVSREQYF. CDR3 coding DNA: TGTGCCAGCGGAATAGCGGGAGTTAGCCGCGAGCAGTACTTC.

The J gene is TRBJ2-7, the V gene TRBV11-1; D gene ambiguous. The CDR3 runs to 15 residues. Trimming removed 5 bases at V and 5 bases at J, with 19 bases between. Germline-derived CDR1 and CDR2 are SGHAT and FQDESV (reference sequence). This CDR3 reads CASSRRPSPPDEQYF. Here the CDR3 DNA reads TGTGCCAGCAGCCGCCGACCCTCCCCACCCGACGAGCAGTACTTC.

This clonotype was picked up a small number of times. V usage is TRBV28 and J usage is TRBJ1-4, with D possibly TRBD1 on 6 matching bases. CDR3 size: 12 residues. From germline, CDR1 is MDHEN and CDR2 SYDVKM. The germline V and J ends were trimmed by 6 bases and 5 bases, with 7 bases remaining between them. The CDR3 bases are TGTGCCAGCAGGACAGGAAATGAAAAACTGTTTTTT. Translated, it gives CASRTGNEKLFF.

The rearrangement links TRBV6-5 to TRBJ1-1; D gene ambiguous. V was trimmed by 0 bases and J by 1 base, leaving 9 bases between them. In germline, CDR1 is MNHEY, CDR2 SVGAGI. This CDR3 comprises 15 residues. The CDR3 DNA sequence: TGTGCCAGCAGTTACTCAGGGCTGCAGAACACTGAAGCTTTCTTT. It codes for CASSYSGLQNTEAFF.

This clonotype was observed a few times. The chain carries TRBV7-2 and TRBJ2-1, with 13 bases fitting TRBD2. Per the germline V gene, CDR1 is SGHTA and CDR2 is FQGNSA. Losses at the gene ends were 2 bases for V and 7 bases for J; bases not matched to a gene: 5. The CDR3 spans 16 residues. CDR3 DNA sequence: TGTGCCAGCAGCTTATCACTAGCGGGAGGGGAGAATGAGCAGTTCTTC. As protein: CASSLSLAGGENEQFF. The variable domain in full, completed from reference TRBV7-2 and TRBJ2-1, reads GAGVSQSPSNKVTEKGKDVELRCDPISGHTALYWYRQSLGQGLEFLIYFQGNSAPDKSGLPSDRFSAERTGGSVSTLTIQRTQQEDSAVYLCASSLSLAGGENEQFFGPGTRLTVL.

V and J are TRBV5-1 and TRBJ2-7; 8 nucleotides match TRBD1. The germline V gene encodes CDR1 SGHRS and CDR2 YFSETQ. The CDR3 has 18 amino acids. With 0 bases clipped from V and 0 bases from J, the junction kept 11 bases outside the gene matches. CDR3 nucleotide sequence: TGCGCCAGCAGCTTGGGGGGAACAGGGGGTTTCTACTCCTACGAGCAGTACTTC. Protein product: CASSLGGTGGFYSYEQYF. The whole variable domain, remainder taken from reference TRBV5-1 and TRBJ2-7, is KAGVTQTPRYLIKTRGQQVTLSCSPISGHRSVSWYQQTPGQGLQFLFEYFSETQRNKGNFPGRFSGRQFSNSRSEMNVSTLELGDSALYLCASSLGGTGGFYSYEQYFGPGTRLTVT.

As to this clonotype: The junction does not match germline at one end; this may be a read error. This chain joins TRBV10-3 and TRBJ1-6, with 8 bases lining up with TRBD1. CDR1 and CDR2 from the germline V gene are ENHRY and SYGVKD. The CDR3 spans 13 residues. DNA for the CDR3: TGTACCATCAGTGGGACAGGAAATTCACCCCTCCACTTT. Translating gives CTISGTGNSPLHF.

V is TRBV3-1 and J is TRBJ2-1; 11 positions match TRBD2. The germline gives CDR1 LGHDT, CDR2 YNNKEL (reference sequence). This CDR3 spans 16 amino acids. V lost 1 base to trimming and J lost 5 bases; unmatched junction nucleotides: 4. The CDR3 loop is CASSQVGGLADNEQFF. For the CDR3, the DNA is TGTGCCAGCAGCCAAGTCGGGGGACTAGCGGACAATGAGCAGTTCTTC.

This sequence joins TRBV6-5 and TRBJ1-2, with 9 bases matching TRBD1. With V trimmed by 2 bases and J by 5 bases, 6 bases remained unmatched. Per the germline V gene, CDR1 is MNHEY and CDR2 is SVGAGI. The CDR3 covers 15 residues. CDR3 sequence (DNA): TGTGCCAGCAGTTACGGGGACAGGGAGGGGTATGGCTACACCTTC. Translation: CASSYGDREGYGYTF.

This sequence joins TRBV25-1 and TRBJ2-1; tentative D call: TRBD1 (5 bases). CDR1 is MGHDK and CDR2 is SYGVNS in the germline V gene. The V end was cut by 6 bases, the J end by 3 bases, with 9 bases between. This CDR3 comprises 13 residues. This CDR3 reads CASRNQGYNEQFF. CDR3 DNA sequence: TGTGCCAGCAGAAATCAGGGCTACAATGAGCAGTTCTTC.

There are a few counts of this clonotype. This chain links TRBV10-2 with TRBJ2-3; TRBD2 matches 8 bases. The CDR3 totals 15 residues. With 6 bases clipped from V and 2 bases from J, the junction kept 7 bases outside the gene matches. Germline CDR1 and CDR2: WSHSY and SAAADI. The CDR3 sequence is CASSEAGVATDTQYF. In DNA form, the CDR3 reads TGCGCCAGCAGCGAAGCGGGGGTCGCCACAGATACGCAGTATTTT.